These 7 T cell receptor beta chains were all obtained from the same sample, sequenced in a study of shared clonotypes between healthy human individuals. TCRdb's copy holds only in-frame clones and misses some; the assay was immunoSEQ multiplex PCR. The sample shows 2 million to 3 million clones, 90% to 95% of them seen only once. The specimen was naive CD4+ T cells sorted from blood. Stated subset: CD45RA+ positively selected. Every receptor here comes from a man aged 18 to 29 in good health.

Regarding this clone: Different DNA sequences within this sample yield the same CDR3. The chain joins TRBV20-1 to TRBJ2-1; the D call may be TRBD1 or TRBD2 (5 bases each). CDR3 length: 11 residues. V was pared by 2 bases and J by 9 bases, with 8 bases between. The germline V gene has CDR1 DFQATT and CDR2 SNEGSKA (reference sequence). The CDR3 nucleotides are TGCAGTGCTAGATCTGGGGGTGAGCAGTTCTTC. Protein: CSARSGGEQFF.

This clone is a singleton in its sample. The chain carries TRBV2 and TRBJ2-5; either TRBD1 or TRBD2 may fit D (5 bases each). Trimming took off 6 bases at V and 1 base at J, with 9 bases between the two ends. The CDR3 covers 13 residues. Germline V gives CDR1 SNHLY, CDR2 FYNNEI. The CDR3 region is CASRSGTQETQYF. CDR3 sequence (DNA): TGTGCCAGCAGGTCCGGGACCCAAGAGACCCAGTACTTC.

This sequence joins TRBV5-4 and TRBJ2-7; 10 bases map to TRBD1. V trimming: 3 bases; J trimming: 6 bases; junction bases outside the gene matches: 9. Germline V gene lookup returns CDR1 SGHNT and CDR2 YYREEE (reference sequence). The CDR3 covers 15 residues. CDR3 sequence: CASSSPGQGLGEQYF. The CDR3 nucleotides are TGTGCCAGCAGCTCACCGGGACAGGGGCTTGGCGAGCAGTACTTC.

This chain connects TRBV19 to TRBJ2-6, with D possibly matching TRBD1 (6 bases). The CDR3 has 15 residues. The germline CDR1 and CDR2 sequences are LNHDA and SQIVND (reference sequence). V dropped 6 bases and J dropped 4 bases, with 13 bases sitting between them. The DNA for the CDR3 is TGTGCCAGTAGGGTACAGGGATCCGGGGCCAACGTCCTGACTTTC. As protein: CASRVQGSGANVLTF.

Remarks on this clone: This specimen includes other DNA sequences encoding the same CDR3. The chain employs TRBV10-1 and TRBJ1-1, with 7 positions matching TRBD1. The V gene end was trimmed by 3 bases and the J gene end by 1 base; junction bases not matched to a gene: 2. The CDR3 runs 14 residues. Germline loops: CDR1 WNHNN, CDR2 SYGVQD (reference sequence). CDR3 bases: TGCGCCAGCAGTGACGGGACAGCGAACACTGAAGCTTTCTTT. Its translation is CASSDGTANTEAFF.

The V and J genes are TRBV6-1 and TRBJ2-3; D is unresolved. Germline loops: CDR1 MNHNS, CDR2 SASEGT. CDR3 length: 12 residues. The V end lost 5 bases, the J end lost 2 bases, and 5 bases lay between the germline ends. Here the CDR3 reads CASSTTTDTQYF. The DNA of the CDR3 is TGTGCCAGCAGTACGACCACAGATACGCAGTATTTT.

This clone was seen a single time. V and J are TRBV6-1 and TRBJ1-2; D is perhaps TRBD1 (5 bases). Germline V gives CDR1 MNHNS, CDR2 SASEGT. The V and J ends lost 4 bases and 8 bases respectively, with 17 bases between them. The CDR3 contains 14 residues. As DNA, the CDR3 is TGTGCCAGCAGTGCGACAGCGGTCGGCGACGGCTACACCTTC. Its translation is CASSATAVGDGYTF.